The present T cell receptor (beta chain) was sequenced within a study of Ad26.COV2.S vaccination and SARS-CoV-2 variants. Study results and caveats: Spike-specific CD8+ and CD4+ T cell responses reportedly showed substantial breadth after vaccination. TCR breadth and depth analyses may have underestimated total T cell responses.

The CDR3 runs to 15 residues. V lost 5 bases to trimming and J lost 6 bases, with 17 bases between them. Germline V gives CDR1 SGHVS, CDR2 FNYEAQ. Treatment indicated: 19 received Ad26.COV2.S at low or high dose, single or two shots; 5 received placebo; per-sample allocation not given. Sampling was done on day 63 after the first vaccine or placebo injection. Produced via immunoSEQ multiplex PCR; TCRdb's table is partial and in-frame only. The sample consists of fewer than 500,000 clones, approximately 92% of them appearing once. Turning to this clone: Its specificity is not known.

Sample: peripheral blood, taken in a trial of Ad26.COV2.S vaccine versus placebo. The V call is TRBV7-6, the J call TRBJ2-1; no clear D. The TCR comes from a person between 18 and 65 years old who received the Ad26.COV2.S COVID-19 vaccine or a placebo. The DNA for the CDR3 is TGTGCCAGCAGCCCGCCGGAAGAGCAAGGCAATGAGCAGTTCTTC. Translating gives CASSPPEEQGNEQFF.